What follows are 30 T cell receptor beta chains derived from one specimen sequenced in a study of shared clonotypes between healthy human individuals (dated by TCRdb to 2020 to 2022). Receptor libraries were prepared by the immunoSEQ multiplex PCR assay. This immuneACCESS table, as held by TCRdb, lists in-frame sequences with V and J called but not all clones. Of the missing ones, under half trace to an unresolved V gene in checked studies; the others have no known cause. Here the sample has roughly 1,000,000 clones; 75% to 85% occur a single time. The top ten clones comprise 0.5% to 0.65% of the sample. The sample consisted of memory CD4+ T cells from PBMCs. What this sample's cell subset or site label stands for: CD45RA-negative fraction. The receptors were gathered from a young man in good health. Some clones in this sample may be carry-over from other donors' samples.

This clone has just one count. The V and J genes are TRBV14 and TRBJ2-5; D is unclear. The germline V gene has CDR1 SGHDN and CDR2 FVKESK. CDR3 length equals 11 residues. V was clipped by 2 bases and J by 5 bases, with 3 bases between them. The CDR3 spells CASSQRETQYF. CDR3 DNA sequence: TGTGCCAGCAGCCAACGGGAGACCCAGTACTTC. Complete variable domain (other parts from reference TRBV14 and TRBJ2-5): EAGVTQFPSHSVIEKGQTVTLRCDPISGHDNLYWYRRVMGKEIKFLLHFVKESKQDESGMPNNRFLAERTGGTYSTLKVQPAELEDSGVYFCASSQRETQYFGPGTRLLVL.

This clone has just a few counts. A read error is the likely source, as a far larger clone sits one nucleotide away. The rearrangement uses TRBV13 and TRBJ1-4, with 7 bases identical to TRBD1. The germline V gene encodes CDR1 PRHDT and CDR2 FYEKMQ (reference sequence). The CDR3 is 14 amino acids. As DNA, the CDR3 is TGTGCCAGCAGATCAAGGACAGGTCGGGAAAAACTGATTTTT. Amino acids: CASRSRTGREKLIF.

CDR3 bases: TGCAGCACCTCGGGACAGGGCACAGATACGCAGTATTTT. It codes for CSTSGQGTDTQYF. The rearrangement joins TRBV29-1 to TRBJ2-3, with TRBD1 matching over 8 bases. With 8 bases clipped from V and 1 base from J, the junction kept 5 bases outside the gene matches. This CDR3 region has 13 residues. Germline CDR1 reads SQVTM; CDR2 reads ANQGSEA.

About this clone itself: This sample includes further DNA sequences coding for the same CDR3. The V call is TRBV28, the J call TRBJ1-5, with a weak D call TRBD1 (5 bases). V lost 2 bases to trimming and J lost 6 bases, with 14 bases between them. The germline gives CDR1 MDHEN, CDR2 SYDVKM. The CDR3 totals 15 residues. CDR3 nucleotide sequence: TGTGCCAGCAGTTTAGGCCAGGGAAGGGGTCAGCCCCAGCATTTT. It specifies CASSLGQGRGQPQHF.

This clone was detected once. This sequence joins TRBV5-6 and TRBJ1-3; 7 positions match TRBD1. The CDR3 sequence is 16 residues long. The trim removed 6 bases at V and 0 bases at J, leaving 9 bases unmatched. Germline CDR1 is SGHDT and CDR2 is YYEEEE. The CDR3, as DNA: TGTGCCAGCACCAGGGTGACAGGGAGCTCTGGAAACACCATATATTTT. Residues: CASTRVTGSSGNTIYF.

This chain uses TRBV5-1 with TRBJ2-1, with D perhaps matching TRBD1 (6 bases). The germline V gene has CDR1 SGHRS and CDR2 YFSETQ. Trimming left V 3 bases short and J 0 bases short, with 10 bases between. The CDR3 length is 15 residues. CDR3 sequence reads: CASSSGQNSYNEQFF. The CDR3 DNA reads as TGCGCCAGCAGCTCCGGACAGAACTCCTACAATGAGCAGTTCTTC.

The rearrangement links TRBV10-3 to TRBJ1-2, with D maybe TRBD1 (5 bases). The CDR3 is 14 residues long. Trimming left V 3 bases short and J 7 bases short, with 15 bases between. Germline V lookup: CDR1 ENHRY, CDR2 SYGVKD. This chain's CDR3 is CAISEVGRSGGYTF. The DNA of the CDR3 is TGTGCCATCAGTGAAGTGGGGCGGTCGGGTGGCTACACCTTC.

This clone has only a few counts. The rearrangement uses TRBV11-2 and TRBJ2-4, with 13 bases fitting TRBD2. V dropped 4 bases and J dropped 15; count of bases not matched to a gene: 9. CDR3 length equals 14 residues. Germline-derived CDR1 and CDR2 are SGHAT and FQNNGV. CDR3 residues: CASSSGTSGKIRYF. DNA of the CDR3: TGTGCCAGCAGCTCCGGGACTAGCGGGAAAATTAGGTACTTC.

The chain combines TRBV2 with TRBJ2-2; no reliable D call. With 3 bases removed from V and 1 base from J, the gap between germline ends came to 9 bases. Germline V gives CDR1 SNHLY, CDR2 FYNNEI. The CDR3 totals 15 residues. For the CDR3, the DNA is TGTGCCAGCAGTGACCTTCAGGTGAACACCGGGGAGCTGTTTTTT. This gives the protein CASSDLQVNTGELFF.

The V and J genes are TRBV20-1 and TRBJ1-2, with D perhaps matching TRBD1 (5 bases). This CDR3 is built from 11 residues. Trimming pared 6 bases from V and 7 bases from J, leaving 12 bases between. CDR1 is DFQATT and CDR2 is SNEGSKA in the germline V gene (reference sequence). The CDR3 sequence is CSAAFRGGYTF. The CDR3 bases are TGCAGTGCCGCCTTTAGGGGTGGCTACACCTTC.

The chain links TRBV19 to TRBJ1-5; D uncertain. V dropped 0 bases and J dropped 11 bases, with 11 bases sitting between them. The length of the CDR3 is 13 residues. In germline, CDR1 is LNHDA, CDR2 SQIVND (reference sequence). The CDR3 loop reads CASSIDRGQTQHF. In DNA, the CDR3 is TGTGCCAGTAGTATAGATCGAGGGCAAACCCAGCATTTT.

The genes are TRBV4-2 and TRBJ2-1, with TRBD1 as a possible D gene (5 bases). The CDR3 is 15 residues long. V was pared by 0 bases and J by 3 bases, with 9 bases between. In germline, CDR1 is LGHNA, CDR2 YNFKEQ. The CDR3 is CASSQEAGRYNEQFF. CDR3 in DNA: TGTGCCAGCAGCCAAGAAGCAGGGCGCTACAATGAGCAGTTCTTC.

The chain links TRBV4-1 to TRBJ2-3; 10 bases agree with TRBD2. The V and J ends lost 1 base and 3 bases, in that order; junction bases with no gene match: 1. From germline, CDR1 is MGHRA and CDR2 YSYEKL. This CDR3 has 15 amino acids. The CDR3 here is CASSQGGLATDTQYF. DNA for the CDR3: TGCGCCAGCAGCCAAGGGGGACTAGCGACAGATACGCAGTATTTT.

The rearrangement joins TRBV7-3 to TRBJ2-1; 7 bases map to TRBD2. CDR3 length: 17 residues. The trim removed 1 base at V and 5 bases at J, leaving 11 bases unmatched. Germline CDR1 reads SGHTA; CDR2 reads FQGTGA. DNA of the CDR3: TGTGCCAGCAGCTTAAGCGGTTGGCGGGAGCCAAACAATGAGCAGTTCTTC. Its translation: CASSLSGWREPNNEQFF.

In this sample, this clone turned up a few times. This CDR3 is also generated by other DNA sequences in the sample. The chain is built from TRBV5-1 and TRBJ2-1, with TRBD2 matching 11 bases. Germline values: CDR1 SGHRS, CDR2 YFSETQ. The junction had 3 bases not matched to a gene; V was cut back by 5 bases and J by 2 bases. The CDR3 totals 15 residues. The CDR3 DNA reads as TGCGCCAGCAGTCCTAGCGGGAGGACCTACAATGAGCAGTTCTTC. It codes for CASSPSGRTYNEQFF.

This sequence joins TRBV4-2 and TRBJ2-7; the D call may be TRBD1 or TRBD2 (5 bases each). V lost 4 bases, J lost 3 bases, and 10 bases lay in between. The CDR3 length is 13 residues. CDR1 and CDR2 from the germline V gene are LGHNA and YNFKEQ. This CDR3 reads CASSPGRLYEQYF. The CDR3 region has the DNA TGTGCCAGCAGCCCGGGACGCCTCTACGAGCAGTACTTC.

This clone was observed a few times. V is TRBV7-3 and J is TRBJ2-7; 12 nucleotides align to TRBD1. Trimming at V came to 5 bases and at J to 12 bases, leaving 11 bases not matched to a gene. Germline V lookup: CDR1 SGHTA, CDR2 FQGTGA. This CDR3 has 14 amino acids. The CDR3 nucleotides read TGTGCCAGCAGCCCCAGCCGGGACAGGGGGCAGAGGTACTTC. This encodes CASSPSRDRGQRYF.

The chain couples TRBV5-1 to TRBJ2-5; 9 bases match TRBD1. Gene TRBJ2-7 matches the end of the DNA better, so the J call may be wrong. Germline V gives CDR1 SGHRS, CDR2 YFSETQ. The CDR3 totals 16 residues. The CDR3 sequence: CASSFEPGGTGYEQYF. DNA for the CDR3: TGCGCCAGCAGCTTCGAACCAGGGGGGACAGGGTACGAGCAGTACTTC.

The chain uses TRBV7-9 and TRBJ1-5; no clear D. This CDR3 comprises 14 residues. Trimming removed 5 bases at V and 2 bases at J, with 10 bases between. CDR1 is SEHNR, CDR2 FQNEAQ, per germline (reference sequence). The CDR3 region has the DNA TGTGCCAGCAGCCATGACGGAGGCAATCAGCCCCAGCATTTT. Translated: CASSHDGGNQPQHF.

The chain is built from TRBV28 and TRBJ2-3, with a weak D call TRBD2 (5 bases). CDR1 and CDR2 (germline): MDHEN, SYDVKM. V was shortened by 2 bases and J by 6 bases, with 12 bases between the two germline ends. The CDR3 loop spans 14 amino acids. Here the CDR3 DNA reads TGTGCCAGCAGTTTAGCGGGTTCCCGGGATACGCAGTATTTT. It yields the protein CASSLAGSRDTQYF.

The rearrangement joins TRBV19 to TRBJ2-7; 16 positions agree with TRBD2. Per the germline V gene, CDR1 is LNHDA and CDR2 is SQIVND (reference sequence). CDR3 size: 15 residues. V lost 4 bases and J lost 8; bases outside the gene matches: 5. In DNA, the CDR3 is TGTGCCAGTAGTACTGGGACTAGCGGGAGGGGCAAGCAGTACTTC. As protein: CASSTGTSGRGKQYF.

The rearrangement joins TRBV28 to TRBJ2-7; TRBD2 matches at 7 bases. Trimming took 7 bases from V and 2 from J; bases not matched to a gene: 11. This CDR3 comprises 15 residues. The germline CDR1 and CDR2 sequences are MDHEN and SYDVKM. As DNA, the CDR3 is TGTGCCAGCACCCTTAACGTGGGAGGGACCTACGAGCAGTACTTC. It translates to CASTLNVGGTYEQYF.

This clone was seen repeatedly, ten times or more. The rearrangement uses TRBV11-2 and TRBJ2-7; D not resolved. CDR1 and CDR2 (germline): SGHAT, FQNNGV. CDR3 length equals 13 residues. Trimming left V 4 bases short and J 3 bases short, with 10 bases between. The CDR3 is CASSSQEIYEQYF. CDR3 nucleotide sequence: TGTGCCAGCAGCTCTCAAGAAATCTACGAGCAGTACTTC.

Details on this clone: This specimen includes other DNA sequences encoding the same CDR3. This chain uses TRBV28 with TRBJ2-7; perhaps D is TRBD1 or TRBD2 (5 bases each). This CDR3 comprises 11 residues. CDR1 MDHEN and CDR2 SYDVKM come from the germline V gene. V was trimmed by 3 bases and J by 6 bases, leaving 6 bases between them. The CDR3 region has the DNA TGTGCCAGCAGTTTGAGGGGCGAGCAGTACTTC. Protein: CASSLRGEQYF.

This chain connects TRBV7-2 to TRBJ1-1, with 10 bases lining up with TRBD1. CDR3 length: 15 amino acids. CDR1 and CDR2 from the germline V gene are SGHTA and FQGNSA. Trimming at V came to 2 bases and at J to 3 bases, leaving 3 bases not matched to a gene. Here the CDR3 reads CASSLWTGGDTEAFF. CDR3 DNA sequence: TGTGCCAGCAGCTTATGGACAGGGGGGGACACTGAAGCTTTCTTT.

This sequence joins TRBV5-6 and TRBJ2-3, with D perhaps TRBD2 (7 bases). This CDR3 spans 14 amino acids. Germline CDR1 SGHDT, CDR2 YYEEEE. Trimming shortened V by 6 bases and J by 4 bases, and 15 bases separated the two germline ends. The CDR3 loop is CASNGREGADTQYF. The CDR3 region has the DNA TGTGCCAGCAACGGCAGGGAGGGGGCAGATACGCAGTATTTT.

CDR3 region: CASSDYTDTQYF. The CDR3 DNA is TGTGCCAGCAGTGACTACACAGATACGCAGTATTTT. J is TRBJ2-3 and V is TRBV6-1; no definite D call. CDR3 length: 12 residues. Per germline, CDR1 MNHNS and CDR2 SASEGT. V was pared by 3 bases and J by 2 bases, with 3 bases between.

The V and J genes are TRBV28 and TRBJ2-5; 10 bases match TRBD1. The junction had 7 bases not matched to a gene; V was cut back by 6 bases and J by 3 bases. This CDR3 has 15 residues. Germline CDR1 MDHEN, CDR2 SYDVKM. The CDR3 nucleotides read TGTGCCAGCAGCTCGAGGACAGGGGGGAAAGAGACCCAGTACTTC. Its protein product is CASSSRTGGKETQYF.

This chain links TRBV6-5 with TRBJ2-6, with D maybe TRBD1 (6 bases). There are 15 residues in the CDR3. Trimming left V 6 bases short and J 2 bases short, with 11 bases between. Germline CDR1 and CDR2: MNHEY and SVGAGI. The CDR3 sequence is CASRKQGAGANVLTF. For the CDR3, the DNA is TGTGCCAGCAGGAAACAGGGTGCTGGGGCCAACGTCCTGACTTTC.

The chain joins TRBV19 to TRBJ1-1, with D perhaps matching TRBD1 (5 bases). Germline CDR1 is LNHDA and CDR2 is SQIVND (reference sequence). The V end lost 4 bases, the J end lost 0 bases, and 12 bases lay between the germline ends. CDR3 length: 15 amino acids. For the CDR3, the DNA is TGTGCCAGTAGTAACACCAGGGTCTTGAACACTGAAGCTTTCTTT. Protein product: CASSNTRVLNTEAFF.